Listed below are T cell receptor beta chains from one sample, sequenced in a study of CD8 T cells in Susac syndrome. TCRdb fed the immunoSEQ multiplex PCR reads into MiXCR, producing one record per CDR3 protein. The table records roughly 200,000 distinct CDR3 sequences, about 95% of them present only once. Material for sequencing was CD4+ T cells from PBMCs. These receptors came from a human donor in good health. The CDR3 runs from the conserved cysteine through the conserved F or W. Fields, in order: clone size, J gene, V gene, D gene, CDR3 DNA, CDR3 protein. A D gene is named only where the DNA matches it firmly. Size is omitted from some rows. Given values are once, few, many or a class for expanded clones.

>NA|TRBJ2-7|TRBV20-1|TRBD2
TGCAGTGCTAGACTAGCGGGAGACGAGCAGTACTTC
CSARLAGDEQYF
>NA|TRBJ2-5|TRBV27|NA
TGTGCCAGCAGCCCCCTAGGGGTCCGAGAGACCCAGTACTTC
CASSPLGVRETQYF
>NA|TRBJ2-5|TRBV15|NA
TGTGCCACCAGCAGAAGCCTTGGAGAGCGTGAGACCCAGTACTTC
CATSRSLGERETQYF
>NA|TRBJ1-2|TRBV5-6|NA
TGTGCCAGCAGCTTGCAACTGGGTCTTTATGGCTACACCTTC
CASSLQLGLYGYTF
>NA|TRBJ2-7|TRBV20-1|NA
TGCAGTGCTAGAGATCCGACCCGGAGCTCCTACGAGCAGTACTTC
CSARDPTRSSYEQYF
>once|TRBJ2-1|TRBV15|TRBD2
TGTGCCACCAGCAGAAACCCTAGACTAGCGGGGAACAATGAGCAGTTCTTC
CATSRNPRLAGNNEQFF
>NA|TRBJ2-7|TRBV9|NA
TGTGCCAGCAGCGTAGAATCCAGTATTCCCTACGAGCAGTACTTC
CASSVESSIPYEQYF
>NA|TRBJ1-2|TRBV29-1|NA
TGCAGCGTCCCTCAGGGGACCGGAAACTATGGCTACACCTTC
CSVPQGTGNYGYTF
>NA|TRBJ1-1|TRBV28|NA
TGTGCCAGCAGTTTATCAGGTGGGATCACTGAAGCTTTCTTT
CASSLSGGITEAFF
>NA|TRBJ1-2|TRBV3-1|NA
TGTGCCAGCAGCCAAGATCCCCACGGCGCCTATGGCTACACCTTC
CASSQDPHGAYGYTF
>once|TRBJ2-3|TRBV6-5|NA
TGTGCCACCTCCCCTCGGGGCGGAAGCACAGATACGCAGTATTTT
CATSPRGGSTDTQYF
>NA|TRBJ2-3|TRBV19|NA
TGTGCCACTACGGTACAGGGAGAAGATACGCAGTATTTT
CATTVQGEDTQYF
>NA|TRBJ2-6|TRBV28|NA
TGTGCCAGCACTACCGGGGCCAACGTCCTGACTTTC
CASTTGANVLTF
>NA|TRBJ1-1|TRBV6-6|NA
TGTGCCAGCCGGAGGGCTTTTAACACTGAAGCTTTCTTT
CASRRAFNTEAFF
>NA|TRBJ2-3|TRBV20-1|NA
TGCAGTGCTAGAATCCAGTACGCGTCGGATACGCAGTATTTT
CSARIQYASDTQYF
>NA|TRBJ1-1|TRBV5-1|NA
TGCGCCAGCAGCTTGCAAGGCGGGGGGAACACTGAAGCTTTCTTT
CASSLQGGGNTEAFF
>NA|TRBJ2-1|TRBV29-1|NA
TGCAGCGTTGCCCCCTTATACTCCTACAATGAGCAGTTCTTC
CSVAPLYSYNEQFF
>NA|TRBJ1-5|TRBV4-2|NA
TGTGCCAGCAGCCAAGAGGTAACAGGGACGCCCCAGCATTTT
CASSQEVTGTPQHF
>NA|TRBJ1-5|TRBV21-1|NA
TGTGCCGGCCCCAATCAGCCCCAGCATTTT
CAGPNQPQHF
>few|TRBJ1-5|TRBV20-1|NA
TGCAGTGCCGGAGGGACCGGCGATCAGCCCCAGCATTTT
CSAGGTGDQPQHF
>NA|TRBJ2-5|TRBV4-1|NA
TGCGCCAGCAGCCAAGGTGGGGGAGAGACCCAGTACTTC
CASSQGGGETQYF
>NA|TRBJ2-7|TRBV29-1|NA
TGCAACGCCAGGACCTTCTACGAGCAGTACTTC
CNARTFYEQYF
>NA|TRBJ1-1|TRBV2|TRBD1
TGTGCCAGCAGTACGACAGGGATAAGCACTGAAGCTTTCTTT
CASSTTGISTEAFF
>NA|TRBJ2-3|TRBV5-1|NA
TGCGCCAGCAGCTGGGCCGACAGCGTAGAGGGTACGCAGTATTTT
CASSWADSVEGTQYF
>NA|TRBJ1-1|TRBV30|TRBD1
TGTGCCTGGAGTGTACAGGGGAGGGGCCGAGTGAACACTGAAGCTTTCTTT
CAWSVQGRGRVNTEAFF
>NA|TRBJ2-3|TRBV3-1|TRBD2
TGTGCCAGCAGCCCTCTCCCTAGGGCTAGCGGAGGAACAGATACGCAGTATTTT
CASSPLPRASGGTDTQYF
>NA|TRBJ2-3|TRBV11-2|TRBD2
TGTGCCAGCAGCCGCGGGAGGGCCGGGACAGATACGCAGTATTTT
CASSRGRAGTDTQYF
>NA|TRBJ2-1|TRBV29-1|NA
TGCAGCGGTGCTAACTGGCAGGGGAGCTCCTACAATGAGCAGTTCTTC
CSGANWQGSSYNEQFF
>NA|TRBJ2-3|TRBV29-1|TRBD2
TGCAGCGTTCGGAGCGGGGCTCGCACAGATACGCAGTATTTT
CSVRSGARTDTQYF
>NA|TRBJ2-3|TRBV7-9|TRBD1
TGTGCCAGCAGCTCAGGGGGCGGCGCAGATACGCAGTATTTT
CASSSGGGADTQYF
>NA|TRBJ2-7|TRBV20-1|NA
TGCAGTGCTACCAAAAGGGGGAACGAGCAGTACTTC
CSATKRGNEQYF
>NA|TRBJ1-5|TRBV7-9|NA
TGTGCCAGCAGCCCCCCCGGGACCCCGAGGAATCAGCCCCAGCATTTT
CASSPPGTPRNQPQHF
>NA|TRBJ2-3|TRBV3-1|NA
TGTGCCAGCAGCCAGACGATTCCGGGGCAAATGAACACAGATACGCAGTATTTT
CASSQTIPGQMNTDTQYF
>NA|TRBJ2-7|TRBV27|NA
TGTGCCAGCAGTTTATCCCCGGGCATCAACTACGAGCAGTACTTC
CASSLSPGINYEQYF
>few|TRBJ1-1|TRBV30|NA
TGTGCCTGGAGTGTACGAGGGAACACTGAAGCTTTCTTT
CAWSVRGNTEAFF
>NA|TRBJ1-1|TRBV20-1|NA
TGCAGTGCGCCGACAGGATGGGGGAACACTGAAGCTTTCTTT
CSAPTGWGNTEAFF
>NA|TRBJ1-2|TRBV9|TRBD1
TGTGCCAGCAGCGCCCGTGGGGACAGGGAATATGGCTACACCTTC
CASSARGDREYGYTF
>NA|TRBJ2-3|TRBV12-3/TRBV12-4|NA
TGTGCCAGCAGTTTATCCAGGGGTACAGATACGCAGTATTTT
CASSLSRGTDTQYF
>NA|TRBJ1-5|TRBV12-3/TRBV12-4|NA
TGTGCCAGTACAGTTAGCAATCAGCCCCAGCATTTT
CASTVSNQPQHF
>NA|TRBJ2-7|TRBV9|NA
TGTGCCAGCAGCGTGACGGATTCCTACGAGCAGTACTTC
CASSVTDSYEQYF
>NA|TRBJ2-1|TRBV7-2|NA
TGTGCCAGCAGCTTAGAGGGAGGAATCAATGAGCAGTTCTTC
CASSLEGGINEQFF
>NA|TRBJ2-6|TRBV7-9|NA
TGTGCCAGCAGCTTAGCAGGGGCCGGGGCCAACGTCCTGACTTTC
CASSLAGAGANVLTF
>once|TRBJ2-1|TRBV27|NA
TGTGCCAGCAGTTTTCGAGGTCAGTCCTACAATGAGCAGTTCTTC
CASSFRGQSYNEQFF
>once|TRBJ1-5|TRBV28|NA
TGTGCCAGCGGTAGGCTGGGCAATCAGCCCCAGCATTTT
CASGRLGNQPQHF
>few|TRBJ2-7|TRBV15|NA
TGTGCCACCAGCAGAGATCTGGCCGGAGGCTCCTACGAGCAGTACTTC
CATSRDLAGGSYEQYF
>few|TRBJ2-1|TRBV6-4|TRBD2
TGTGCCAGCAGCGGACTAGCGGGAGTGGGTGAGCAGTTCTTC
CASSGLAGVGEQFF
>NA|TRBJ2-5|TRBV5-1|TRBD2
TGCGCCAGCAGCCCCCTAGGCGGGGGGGCGGAGACCCAGTACTTC
CASSPLGGGAETQYF
>NA|TRBJ2-5|TRBV5-4|TRBD2
TGTGCCAGCAGCAAATTAGCGGGAGGGGCAGAGACCCAGTACTTC
CASSKLAGGAETQYF
>NA|TRBJ2-1|TRBV30|TRBD2
TGTGCCTGGATCTTGGCGGGAGGTAGGGATGAGCAGTTCTTC
CAWILAGGRDEQFF
>once|TRBJ1-4|TRBV2|NA
TGTGCCAGCAGTGCTCAGGGGACGACTAATGAAAAACTGTTTTTT
CASSAQGTTNEKLFF
>NA|TRBJ1-1|TRBV11-2|NA
TGTGCCAGCAGCTTAGTAGGGGTGAACACTGAAGCTTTCTTT
CASSLVGVNTEAFF
>NA|TRBJ2-7|TRBV20-1|NA
TGCAGTGGCGGGTCTAACTACGAGCAGTACTTC
CSGGSNYEQYF
>NA|TRBJ2-7|TRBV18|TRBD2
TGTGCCAGCTCAAGACTAGCGGGAGAGAGGGCCTACGAGCAGTACTTC
CASSRLAGERAYEQYF
>once|TRBJ2-7|TRBV30|TRBD2
TGTGCCTGGTCTAGCGGAACCTACGAGCAGTACTTC
CAWSSGTYEQYF
>NA|TRBJ2-6|TRBV23-1|NA
TGCGCCAGCAGTCAATCCTCGACACAGCTTCGGGGGTCTGGGGCCAACGTCCTGACTTTC
CASSQSSTQLRGSGANVLTF